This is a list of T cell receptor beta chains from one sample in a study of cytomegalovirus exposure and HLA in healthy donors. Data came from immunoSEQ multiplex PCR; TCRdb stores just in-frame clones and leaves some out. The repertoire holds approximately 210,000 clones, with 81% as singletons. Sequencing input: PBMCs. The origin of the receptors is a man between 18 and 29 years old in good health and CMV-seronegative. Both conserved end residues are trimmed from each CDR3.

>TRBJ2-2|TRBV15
ATSRDTRPTGELF
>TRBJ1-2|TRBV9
ASSVVVDSEYGYT
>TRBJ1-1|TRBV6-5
ASTRGTEAF
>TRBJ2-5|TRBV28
ASSFSSGSKGRETQY
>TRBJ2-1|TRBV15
ATSRDPGEEQF
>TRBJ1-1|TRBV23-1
ASSPSGVGTTEAF
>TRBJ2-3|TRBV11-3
ASSSGTGASTDTQY
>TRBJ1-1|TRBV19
ASSIRGPGTEAF
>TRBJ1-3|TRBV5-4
ASSLAQGSGNTIY
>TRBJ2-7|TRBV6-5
ASSYRGTVYEQY
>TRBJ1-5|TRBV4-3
ASSQEFRQPQH
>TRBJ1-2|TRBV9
ASSARTGFGYGYT
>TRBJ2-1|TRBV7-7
ASSRTGNNEQF
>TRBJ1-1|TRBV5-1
ASSLEYGTGGTEAF
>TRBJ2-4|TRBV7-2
ASSPSGWGGKNIQY
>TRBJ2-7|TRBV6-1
ASSEWGKYYEQY
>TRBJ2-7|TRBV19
ASSNGGGSYEQY
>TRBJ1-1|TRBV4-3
ASSRNPRGQGTLNTEAF
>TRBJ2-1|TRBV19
ASRASGGDYNEQF
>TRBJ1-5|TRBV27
ASSFIPRADQPQH
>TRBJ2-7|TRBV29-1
SARGSYEQY
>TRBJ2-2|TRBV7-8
ASSYWGQGTTNANTGELF
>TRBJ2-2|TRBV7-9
ASSSPRANRNTGELF
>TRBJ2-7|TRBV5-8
ASSPGGLAGNEQY
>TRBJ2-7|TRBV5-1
ASSHRETSGSYTYEQY
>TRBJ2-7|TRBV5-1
ASSFVAGSSYEQY
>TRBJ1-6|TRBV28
ASSNRGRNSPLH
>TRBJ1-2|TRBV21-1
ASSKECIGQTLLYGYT
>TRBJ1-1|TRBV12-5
ASGLVWARDILNTEAF
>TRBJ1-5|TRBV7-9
ASSLGQGVRNQPQH
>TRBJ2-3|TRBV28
ASGTGTSGDHDTQY
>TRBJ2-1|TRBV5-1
ASSLDPGQAYNEQF
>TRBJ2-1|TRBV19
ASSPLRGQDYNEQF
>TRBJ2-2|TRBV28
ASSRRGLLVGGELF
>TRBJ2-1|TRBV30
AWSVLRKRVSSGEQF
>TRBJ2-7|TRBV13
ASSLGRVGEQY
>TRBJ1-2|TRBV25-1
ASSEYTANYGYT
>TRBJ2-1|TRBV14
ASSQDRNRYNEQF
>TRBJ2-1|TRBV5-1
ASSLSGGRNNEQF
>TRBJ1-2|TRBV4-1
ASSPTNRQGGYGYT
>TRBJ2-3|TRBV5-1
ASSQDRSSSTDTQY
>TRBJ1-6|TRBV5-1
ASSLFGQVPNSPLH
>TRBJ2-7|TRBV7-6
ASSLWSGSSYEQY